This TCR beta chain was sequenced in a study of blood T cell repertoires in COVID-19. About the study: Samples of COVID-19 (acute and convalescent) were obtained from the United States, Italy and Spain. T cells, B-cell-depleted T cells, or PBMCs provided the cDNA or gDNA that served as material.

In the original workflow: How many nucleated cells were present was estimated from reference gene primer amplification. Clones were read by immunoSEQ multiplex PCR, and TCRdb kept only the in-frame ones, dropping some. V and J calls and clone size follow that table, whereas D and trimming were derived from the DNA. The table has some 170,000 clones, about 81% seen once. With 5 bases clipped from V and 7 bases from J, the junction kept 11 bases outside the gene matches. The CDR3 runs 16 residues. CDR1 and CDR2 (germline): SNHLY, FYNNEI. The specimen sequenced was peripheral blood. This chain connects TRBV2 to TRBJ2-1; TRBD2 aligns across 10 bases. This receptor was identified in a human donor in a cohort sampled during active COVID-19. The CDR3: CASSRPAGGLGNEQFF. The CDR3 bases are TGTGCCAGCAGTCGGCCAGCGGGAGGGCTGGGGAATGAGCAGTTCTTC.